This T cell receptor (beta chain) was found in a study of blood T cell repertoires in COVID-19. On the study more broadly: COVID-19 samples collected from the United States, Italy and Spain covered acute and convalescent phases. PBMCs, B-cell-depleted T cells, or T cells were the source of the cDNA or gDNA that made up the material.

In the original processing: Reference gene primers were amplified, and this amplification served to estimate nucleated cell counts. Sequencing used immunoSEQ multiplex PCR; TCRdb keeps in-frame clones, though not all of them. From that table come the V and J calls and clone size; the DNA was used to work out D and trimming. The sample consists of about 190,000 clones, around four fifths of them appearing once. Germline V CDR1 and CDR2: MNHEY, SVGAGI. This CDR3 is 12 amino acids long. Trimming shortened V by 5 bases and J by 4 bases, and 8 bases separated the two germline ends. The TCR was taken from a woman in her 70s with active or convalescent COVID-19. The chain combines TRBV6-5 with TRBJ1-2, with D perhaps TRBD1 (6 bases). The sample taken for sequencing was peripheral blood. The CDR3 loop is CASSTRGYGYTF. CDR3 bases: TGTGCCAGCAGTACCAGGGGCTATGGCTACACCTTC.